This TCR beta chain stems from a study of blood T cell repertoires in COVID-19. Across the whole study: The United States, Italy and Spain supplied acute and convalescent COVID-19 samples. T cells, B-cell-depleted T cells, or PBMCs supplied cDNA or gDNA.

CDR3 length: 13 amino acids. The germline V gene encodes CDR1 SGHRS and CDR2 YFSETQ. Trimming pared 6 bases from V and 2 bases from J, leaving 8 bases between. Authors' methods: By means of reference gene primer amplification, nucleated cell counts were estimated. This table comes from immunoSEQ multiplex PCR, and its TCRdb copy is limited to in-frame clones, with some not included. V, J and clone size are those of that table, while D and trimming were read from the DNA. The data contain over 150,000 clones, 86% of them singletons. This clonotype was obtained from a man aged 45 to 65 with active or convalescent COVID-19. The rearrangement joins TRBV5-1 to TRBJ1-4; a possible D gene is TRBD1 (5 bases). Sequenced input: peripheral blood. Here the CDR3 reads CASNDSTNEKLFF. The CDR3 DNA reads as TGCGCCAGCAACGACAGTACTAATGAAAAACTGTTTTTT.